These T cell receptor beta chains were read from a single sample in a study of blood T cell repertoires in COVID-19. Only in-frame clones appear in the TCRdb table, and some are missing; sequencing was by immunoSEQ multiplex PCR. This sample has around 70,000 clones, with around 90% found just once. Sequenced sample: peripheral blood. These receptor sequences come from a woman aged 18-35 years with acute or convalescent COVID-19. Both conserved end residues are trimmed from each CDR3.

cdr3_aa,j_call,v_call
ASSLGGGLMNTEAF,TRBJ1-1,TRBV5-1
ASRQSLAGGLETQY,TRBJ2-5,TRBV28
ASSLVQGEAF,TRBJ1-1,TRBV12-3/TRBV12-4
ASGSRVGQPQH,TRBJ1-5,TRBV28
ASSQGWQANYGYT,TRBJ1-2,TRBV4-1
AIRERQGSSEAF,TRBJ1-1,TRBV10-3
ASSRLAGRETQY,TRBJ2-5,TRBV2
ASSAGIMNTEAF,TRBJ1-1,TRBV9
ASSQSHSQGYEQY,TRBJ2-7,TRBV4-2
ASSGVAANNQPQH,TRBJ1-5,TRBV2
ASSFAGSVADTQY,TRBJ2-3,TRBV7-8
ASSPGTRYSNQPQH,TRBJ1-5,TRBV4-3
ASSSSSSGRYNEQF,TRBJ2-1,TRBV7-2
ASSYSSDRGLLRWHEQF,TRBJ2-1,TRBV6-2/TRBV6-3
ASSEGTVRETQY,TRBJ2-5,TRBV6-1
ASSPRQGSSF,TRBJ2-1,TRBV27
ASSQGVQGNEKLF,TRBJ1-4,TRBV3-1/TRBV3-2
ASSLEQGLGYT,TRBJ1-2,TRBV7-9
ASRQDRSASPLH,TRBJ1-6,TRBV10-2
ASSSPGQGSETQY,TRBJ2-5,TRBV28
ASSLKLAAYNEQF,TRBJ2-1,TRBV5-1
ASSPGGLGGRAQYEQY,TRBJ2-7,TRBV28
ASSQKGFLYGYT,TRBJ1-2,TRBV3-1/TRBV3-2
ASSGGGDYGYT,TRBJ1-2,TRBV19
ASTPGHHSNQPQH,TRBJ1-5,TRBV6-5
ASSLGSSGISSGANVLT,TRBJ2-6,TRBV7-9
ASSLWRGGQETQY,TRBJ2-5,TRBV5-1
ATSDPRTPQDTQY,TRBJ2-3,TRBV24-1
ASSAPSNTGSGNQPQH,TRBJ1-5,TRBV28
ASKSDGREKLF,TRBJ1-4,TRBV6-5
ASSPTPPGQASGEQY,TRBJ2-7,TRBV27
ASSGTPEGSYNEQF,TRBJ2-1,TRBV27
ASSQTPSGRARNEQF,TRBJ2-1,TRBV4-3
ASSPSNEQF,TRBJ2-1,TRBV7-9
ASSNRDSNYNEQF,TRBJ2-1,TRBV13
ASSQRTGVNTGELF,TRBJ2-2,TRBV16
ASSLAGVADTQY,TRBJ2-3,TRBV5-1
ASSRRRPGDLSPLH,TRBJ1-6,TRBV28
ASSEFQGGVDTQY,TRBJ2-3,TRBV2
ASSAGQGLSGNTIY,TRBJ1-3,TRBV9
ASSSGFSYEQY,TRBJ2-7,TRBV11-2
ASSSGGAGYGYT,TRBJ1-2,TRBV11-2
ASNRGPYNEQF,TRBJ2-1,TRBV2
ASSESPEQDSPLH,TRBJ1-6,TRBV10-2
ASSERSGGRDTQY,TRBJ2-3,TRBV2
ASSTTGGETEAF,TRBJ1-1,TRBV5-1
ASSHIAGELTEQY,TRBJ2-7,TRBV6-5
SVGALGELF,TRBJ2-2,TRBV29-1
ASAVTGDYGYT,TRBJ1-2,TRBV2
ASSSHRGLDTQY,TRBJ2-3,TRBV7-9
ASSQDSTGGRKDNEQF,TRBJ2-1,TRBV3-1/TRBV3-2
ASSPGLAGDTQY,TRBJ2-3,TRBV5-1
ASSMWGLTEQF,TRBJ2-1,TRBV19